A selection of T cell receptor beta chains follows, all from one sample in a study of early T cells in non-severe SARS-CoV-2 infection. TCRdb re-called the 5' RACE reads through MiXCR, storing one row per CDR3 protein. The sample holds approximately 43,000 distinct CDR3 sequences, less than 8.5% seen once. The material sequenced was whole blood. The receptor set was obtained from an adult who was a healthcare worker with PCR-confirmed SARS-CoV-2 infection or an uninfected control (not recorded which). CDR3s include the opening cysteine and the closing phenylalanine or tryptophan. Fields, in order: J gene, V gene, CDR3 length, CDR3 protein.

j_call: TRBJ2-5
v_call: TRBV20-1
cdr3_length: 13
cdr3_aa: CSAMPGAGKTQYF

j_call: TRBJ2-1
v_call: TRBV11-2
cdr3_length: 15
cdr3_aa: CASSLTSGGDNEQFF

j_call: TRBJ2-5
v_call: TRBV7-9
cdr3_length: 14
cdr3_aa: CASSLLGPEETQYF

j_call: TRBJ1-1
v_call: TRBV14
cdr3_length: 13
cdr3_aa: CASRGQVNTEAFF

j_call: TRBJ2-7
v_call: TRBV10-2
cdr3_length: 14
cdr3_aa: CASSPRTGLIEQYF

j_call: TRBJ2-7
v_call: TRBV27
cdr3_length: 14
cdr3_aa: CASSLTVSYDEQYF

j_call: TRBJ2-6
v_call: TRBV12-3/TRBV12-4
cdr3_length: 14
cdr3_aa: CASSSTTGANVLTF

j_call: TRBJ2-1
v_call: TRBV11-2
cdr3_length: 13
cdr3_aa: CASAIPGLNEQFF

j_call: TRBJ2-5
v_call: TRBV29-1
cdr3_length: 14
cdr3_aa: CSVDPRQTQETQYF

j_call: TRBJ1-1
v_call: TRBV6-6
cdr3_length: 13
cdr3_aa: CASSGQENTEAFF

j_call: TRBJ2-7
v_call: TRBV12-3/TRBV12-4
cdr3_length: 14
cdr3_aa: CASSLEYSSYEQYF

j_call: TRBJ2-5
v_call: TRBV18
cdr3_length: 13
cdr3_aa: CASSGLAEETQYF

j_call: TRBJ1-4
v_call: TRBV6-2/TRBV6-3
cdr3_length: 16
cdr3_aa: CASSSDRIATNEKLFF

j_call: TRBJ2-5
v_call: TRBV27
cdr3_length: 15
cdr3_aa: CASSRQGRAQETQYF

j_call: TRBJ2-3
v_call: TRBV5-1
cdr3_length: 15
cdr3_aa: CASSQGGTLTDTQYF

j_call: TRBJ2-1
v_call: TRBV5-1
cdr3_length: 15
cdr3_aa: CASSLVYGSYNEQFF

j_call: TRBJ2-5
v_call: TRBV12-3/TRBV12-4
cdr3_length: 14
cdr3_aa: CASSSTDRGKTQYF

j_call: TRBJ1-2
v_call: TRBV18
cdr3_length: 14
cdr3_aa: CASSPDRAGYGYTF

j_call: TRBJ2-7
v_call: TRBV7-9
cdr3_length: 15
cdr3_aa: CASSLLVGAWAEQYF

j_call: TRBJ2-3
v_call: TRBV5-1
cdr3_length: 15
cdr3_aa: CASSQGLGVQDTQYF

j_call: TRBJ2-6
v_call: TRBV20-1
cdr3_length: 16
cdr3_aa: CSANGEFGSGANVLTF

j_call: TRBJ1-2
v_call: TRBV20-1
cdr3_length: 11
cdr3_aa: CSPGLLGGYTF

j_call: TRBJ2-5
v_call: TRBV10-2
cdr3_length: 15
cdr3_aa: CASDTGTGGEETQYF

j_call: TRBJ2-2
v_call: TRBV7-2
cdr3_length: 17
cdr3_aa: CASSALWRGPLTGELFF

j_call: TRBJ2-7
v_call: TRBV12-3/TRBV12-4
cdr3_length: 14
cdr3_aa: CASTWGTGPYEQYF

j_call: TRBJ2-3
v_call: TRBV24-1
cdr3_length: 15
cdr3_aa: CATGVSGGESDTQYF

j_call: TRBJ2-1
v_call: TRBV6-2/TRBV6-3
cdr3_length: 15
cdr3_aa: CASSYGGGAYNEQFF

j_call: TRBJ2-3
v_call: TRBV29-1
cdr3_length: 10
cdr3_aa: CSVGTDTQYF

j_call: TRBJ2-5
v_call: TRBV7-9
cdr3_length: 18
cdr3_aa: CASSLPTPRDGRQETQYF

j_call: TRBJ1-3
v_call: TRBV29-1
cdr3_length: 13
cdr3_aa: CSVYGRSGNTIYF

j_call: TRBJ2-3
v_call: TRBV19
cdr3_length: 12
cdr3_aa: CASSARIDTQYF

j_call: TRBJ1-2
v_call: TRBV2
cdr3_length: 14
cdr3_aa: CASRITGGYYGYTF

j_call: TRBJ2-3
v_call: TRBV5-1
cdr3_length: 14
cdr3_aa: CASSLEVGADTQYF

j_call: TRBJ2-3
v_call: TRBV10-3
cdr3_length: 17
cdr3_aa: CAIRGITSGGTTDTQYF

j_call: TRBJ2-1
v_call: TRBV3-1
cdr3_length: 16
cdr3_aa: CASSGPAGGPYNEQFF

j_call: TRBJ1-1
v_call: TRBV7-2
cdr3_length: 16
cdr3_aa: CASSFTADRANTEAFF

j_call: TRBJ1-2
v_call: TRBV5-1
cdr3_length: 11
cdr3_aa: CASSQDRGYTF

j_call: TRBJ2-3
v_call: TRBV4-1
cdr3_length: 16
cdr3_aa: CASSQEGAGGPDTQYF

j_call: TRBJ2-3
v_call: TRBV7-9
cdr3_length: 16
cdr3_aa: CASSPLARGVKDTQYF

j_call: TRBJ2-3
v_call: TRBV12-3/TRBV12-4
cdr3_length: 12
cdr3_aa: CASSPSIDTQYF

j_call: TRBJ2-3
v_call: TRBV18
cdr3_length: 14
cdr3_aa: CASSPPAQSDTQYF